This is a list of T cell receptor beta chains from one sample in a study of regulatory T cells in long-lasting Graves disease. A single record per CDR3 protein comes from TCRdb applying MiXCR to the multiplex PCR reads. The repertoire includes hundreds of thousands of distinct CDR3 sequences, roughly 20% of them detected once, and approximately 8% sits in the top ten. Sequences were derived from peripheral blood mononuclear cells (PBMCs), sampled when the disease was refractory, from a patient treated with antithyroid drugs. Receptors were obtained from a female donor with Graves disease. CDR3s leave out the opening cysteine and the closing phenylalanine or tryptophan.

v_gene,len,j_gene,CDR3aa
TRBV6-1,13,TRBJ2-2,ASSRQPLNTGELF
TRBV4-1,13,TRBJ2-2,ASSPSGRAPGELF
TRBV7-2,16,TRBJ2-6,ASSYATGYSSGTNVLT
TRBV28,12,TRBJ2-1,ASSSGVAYNEQF
TRBV12-3/TRBV12-4,10,TRBJ2-1,ASSLGGRGQF
TRBV12-3/TRBV12-4,9,TRBJ2-3,ASSPHLTQY
TRBV6-1,12,TRBJ2-7,ASSRRGAVREQY
TRBV12-3/TRBV12-4,12,TRBJ1-2,ASSFGAAVYGYT
TRBV20-1,11,TRBJ2-3,SAERTSTDTQY
TRBV12-3/TRBV12-4,9,TRBJ2-1,ASSEDNEQF
TRBV5-1,14,TRBJ2-1,ASSQGDRVIYNEQF
TRBV4-1,11,TRBJ1-3,ASSRLYGNTIY
TRBV7-9,11,TRBJ1-1,ASSLDETSLAF
TRBV5-1,13,TRBJ2-2,ASRFAGGYTGELF
TRBV7-2,13,TRBJ2-7,ASSLGTGVSYEQY
TRBV7-9,13,TRBJ1-1,ASSLVRSREPEAF
TRBV11-3,14,TRBJ2-2,ASSLGQGLWSGELF
TRBV19,15,TRBJ2-6,ASSIIVHTSGANVLT
TRBV3-1,13,TRBJ2-7,ASSQVFGAGYEQY
TRBV2,10,TRBJ1-2,ASSEASGGYT
TRBV20-1,10,TRBJ2-5,SPTRGRETQY
TRBV28,15,TRBJ2-3,ASSMFQGLSNTDTQY
TRBV7-2,14,TRBJ2-7,ASSLGLGTGFYEQY
TRBV29-1,9,TRBJ1-2,SVSQGNGYT
TRBV6-1,12,TRBJ2-7,ASGRSQVSYEQY
TRBV6-5,10,-,ASSSGSYEQF
TRBV5-4,16,TRBJ2-7,ASSLMGGALENFYEQY
TRBV6-9,14,TRBJ2-7,ASSYTLPGLSYEQY
TRBV7-3,11,TRBJ2-2,ASSPTGDGELF
TRBV5-4,12,TRBJ1-1,ASSLLTGALEAF
TRBV6-1,14,TRBJ2-7,ASIEGGTGGSYEQY